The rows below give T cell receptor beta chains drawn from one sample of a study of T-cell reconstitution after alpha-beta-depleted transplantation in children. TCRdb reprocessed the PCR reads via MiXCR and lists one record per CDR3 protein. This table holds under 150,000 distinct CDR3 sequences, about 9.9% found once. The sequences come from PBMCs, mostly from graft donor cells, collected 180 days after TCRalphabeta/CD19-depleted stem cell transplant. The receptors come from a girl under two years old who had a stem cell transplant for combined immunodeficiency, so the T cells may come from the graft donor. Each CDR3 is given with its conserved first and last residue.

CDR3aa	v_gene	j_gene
CSVLGAGQPQHF	TRBV29-1	TRBJ1-5
CSASLGLYEQYF	TRBV20-1	TRBJ2-7
CASSLSGRRDTEAFF	TRBV5-1	TRBJ1-1
CSAREGQGADGYTF	TRBV20-1	TRBJ1-2
CASSPPTGSQETQYF	TRBV5-1	TRBJ2-5
CASSSGTATNEKLFF	TRBV7-2	TRBJ1-4
CASSQAKQPSSDEQYF	TRBV3-1	TRBJ2-7
CASSPYQGFAYEQYF	TRBV18	TRBJ2-7
CASSGIAEDFSYNEQFF	TRBV7-9	TRBJ2-1
CAWSVLPPRCEQYF	TRBV30	TRBJ2-7
CASSLGGGSSYNEQFF	TRBV12-3/TRBV12-4	TRBJ2-1
CASSPSFTDTQYF	TRBV25-1	TRBJ2-3
CSVAQGGPEETQYF	TRBV29-1	TRBJ2-5
CASSLLLGFATEAFF	TRBV7-2	TRBJ1-1
CASRERLNSPLHF	TRBV3-1	TRBJ1-6
CASSRAGAVNEQFF	TRBV6-1	TRBJ2-1
CASSSDIYNEQFF	TRBV5-1	TRBJ2-1
CASSTGGGPYEQYF	TRBV11-2	TRBJ2-7
CSVDKGTGVYEQYF	TRBV29-1	TRBJ2-7
CASSQDLLAGDEQFF	TRBV4-3	TRBJ2-1
CASCRTRTALYEQYF	TRBV6-1	TRBJ2-7
CASSSTRDRGRSKNIQYF	TRBV12-3/TRBV12-4	TRBJ2-4
CASSLGRASDEQFF	TRBV7-3	TRBJ2-1
CASSFAGVSKNSQYF	TRBV7-2	TRBJ2-4
CASSPWGQGLADTQYF	TRBV12-3/TRBV12-4	TRBJ2-3
CASSFAGEDTDTQYF	TRBV5-1	TRBJ2-3
CASSFWDTEAFF	TRBV6-2/TRBV6-3	TRBJ1-1
CASCQDWGTSSIETQYF	TRBV3-1	TRBJ2-5
CAWSVVLAGAEQFF	TRBV30	TRBJ2-1
CASSSPLRELFF	TRBV7-8	TRBJ2-2
CSARDRGMESQHF	TRBV20-1	TRBJ1-5
CASSLAGTESTDTQYF	TRBV12-3/TRBV12-4	TRBJ2-3
CASSLVVDQPQHF	TRBV27	TRBJ1-5
CAISLAGSRGETQYF	TRBV10-3	TRBJ2-5
CSARDLRVSGGPLSYNEQFF	TRBV20-1	TRBJ2-1
CASSLSVPFRGGQYF	TRBV28	TRBJ2-3
CASPAGYDYEQYF	TRBV5-6	TRBJ2-7
CSARDQSGPGFGSSYEQYF	TRBV20-1	TRBJ2-7
CASSREGTGELFF	TRBV27	TRBJ2-2
CATSRDRLAGGPNEQFF	TRBV15	TRBJ2-1
CSVEGPYEQYF	TRBV29-1	TRBJ2-7
CASGLAGTQYF	TRBV7-8	TRBJ2-3
CASSLRAGKSTDTQYF	TRBV12-3/TRBV12-4	TRBJ2-3
CASSRGPRYEQYF	TRBV7-2	TRBJ2-7
CASSPEGGITEAFF	TRBV18	TRBJ1-1
CASSHRGTLQYF	TRBV3-1	TRBJ2-5